The TCR beta chain under discussion was sequenced for a study of monozygotic twins with inflammatory bowel disease. Study findings and constraints: The results supported no single strong signal or clonotype associated with IBD. People with IBD had fewer clonotypes in common with others than healthy twins did, especially with disease activity. What may have added variability to patient repertoires is that immunosuppressive treatments differed. Healthy co-twins showed greater TCRbeta diversity (inverse Simpson) than IBD patients.

Following a re-call of the 5' RACE reads, TCRdb has one entry per CDR3 protein and lacks DNA. This sample's table reports about 380,000 distinct CDR3 sequences. There are 13 residues in the CDR3. Germline V gives CDR1 SGHRS, CDR2 YFSETQ. With respect to this clonotype: The antigen remains undetermined.

V gene TRBV5-1 combines with J gene TRBJ2-7; TCRdb lists TRBD1, though no DNA is available to test this call. Material: blood. The receptor was isolated from a human donor with ulcerative colitis or Crohn's disease, or a healthy co-twin of an affected twin (not recorded which). This chain's CDR3 is CASSFGTRYEQYF.